This entry lists 14 T cell receptor beta chains sequenced from one sample in a study of cytomegalovirus exposure and HLA in healthy donors. Primers: 60 Vbeta forward and 13 Jbeta reverse. Sequenced by immunoSEQ multiplex PCR; TCRdb stores in-frame clones only, minus some. Of some 250,000 clones in the sample, around 80% were seen once. Source material: PBMCs. These receptors all stem from a woman in her 40s in good health and CMV-seropositive.

The gene calls are TRBV5-1 and TRBJ1-1, with D possibly being TRBD1 (5 bases). This CDR3 comprises 14 residues. V gave up 7 bases and J gave up 5 bases, with 18 bases separating them. Germline V lookup: CDR1 SGHRS, CDR2 YFSETQ. For the CDR3, the DNA is TGCGCCAGCCGCCCTGGGGGGGGAGGGACTGAAGCTTTCTTT. Translation: CASRPGGGGTEAFF.

V is TRBV29-1 and J is TRBJ1-2, with 7 bases matching TRBD1. The length of the CDR3 is 12 residues. V shed 6 bases, J shed 6 bases, and the junction held 7 bases outside the gene matches. Looked up from germline, CDR1 is SQVTM and CDR2 is ANQGSEA. Here the CDR3 reads CSVDDRVHGYTF. CDR3 DNA: TGCAGCGTGGATGACAGGGTTCATGGCTACACCTTC. The variable domain in full, with the rest retrieved from reference TRBV29-1 and TRBJ1-2, is SAVISQKPSRDICQRGTSLTIQCQVDSQVTMMFWYRQQPGQSLTLIATANQGSEATYESGFVIDKFPISRPNLTFSTLTVSNMSPEDSSIYLCSVDDRVHGYTFGSGTRLTVV.

The V gene is TRBV5-1, the J gene TRBJ2-1; TRBD2 matches at 16 bases. J gave up 4 bases and V 3 bases, and 1 base lay outside the gene matches. The CDR3 is 16 amino acids. Per germline, CDR1 SGHRS and CDR2 YFSETQ. Here the CDR3 DNA reads TGCGCCAGCAGCTCGGGACTAGCGGGAGGGTACAATGAGCAGTTCTTC. Translation: CASSSGLAGGYNEQFF. Full variable domain (outside the CDR3, taken from reference TRBV5-1 and TRBJ2-1): KAGVTQTPRYLIKTRGQQVTLSCSPISGHRSVSWYQQTPGQGLQFLFEYFSETQRNKGNFPGRFSGRQFSNSRSEMNVSTLELGDSALYLCASSSGLAGGYNEQFFGPGTRLTVL.

V and J are TRBV9 and TRBJ2-2; 9 positions match TRBD1. Germline V lookup: CDR1 SGDLS, CDR2 YYNGEE. Trimming removed 2 bases from V and 6 bases from J; junction bases left unmatched: 11. The CDR3 loop spans 17 amino acids. The CDR3 DNA is TGTGCCAGCAGCGTGGGTTTACAGGGGGCATCGTCCGGGGAGCTGTTTTTT. Translating gives CASSVGLQGASSGELFF.

The V and J genes are TRBV12-2 and TRBJ2-7; TRBD1 reflects the table's D call only, with no check against the DNA. TRBV12-2 constitutes a pseudogene. This CDR3 has 14 residues. The CDR3 loop reads CASRPRGQSYEQYF. The CDR3 region has the DNA TGTGCAAGTCGCCCCAGGGGCCAGTCCTACGAGCAGTACTTC.

The rearrangement links TRBV2 to TRBJ1-1, with 9 bases lining up with TRBD1. J gave up 0 bases and V 7 bases, and 12 bases lay outside the gene matches. The CDR3 sequence is 17 residues long. The germline V gene has CDR1 SNHLY and CDR2 FYNNEI. CDR3 amino acids: CASKPDRGNRMNTEAFF. In DNA form, the CDR3 reads TGTGCCAGCAAACCGGACAGGGGAAACCGAATGAACACTGAAGCTTTCTTT.

The chain recombines TRBV5-1 with TRBJ2-1; D is unclear. With 0 bases removed from V and 3 bases from J, the gap between germline ends came to 10 bases. Germline V gene lookup returns CDR1 SGHRS and CDR2 YFSETQ. The CDR3 runs to 15 residues. The DNA for the CDR3 is TGCGCCAGCAGCTTGGAGCCCGGTGGCTACAATGAGCAGTTCTTC. Translation: CASSLEPGGYNEQFF.

The chain couples TRBV5-5 to TRBJ2-7, with D possibly TRBD1 on 5 matching bases. CDR1 and CDR2 from the germline V gene are SGHKS and YYEKEE (reference sequence). Trimming took 3 bases from V and 3 from J, leaving 16 bases between them. The CDR3 is made up of 15 amino acids. CDR3 sequence (DNA): TGTGCCAGCAGCTCCTCAGAAGTTAGGGGCTACGAGCAGTACTTC. This sequence encodes CASSSSEVRGYEQYF.

The chain carries TRBV7-2 and TRBJ1-4, with 8 nucleotides matching TRBD1. J was trimmed by 5 bases and V by 1 base; bases with no gene match: 3. Germline CDR1 reads SGHTA; CDR2 reads FQGNSA. This CDR3 spans 15 amino acids. The CDR3 DNA reads as TGTGCCAGCAGCTTAGTTGGGACAGGAAATGAAAAACTGTTTTTT. This encodes CASSLVGTGNEKLFF.

The rearrangement joins TRBV18 to TRBJ2-3, with 12 bases aligning to TRBD2. This CDR3 has 16 residues. Germline-derived CDR1 and CDR2 are KGHSH and LQKENI. The junction had 4 bases not matched to a gene; V was cut back by 3 bases and J by 3 bases. The CDR3 nucleotides are TGTGCCAGCTCACCTCCCGGGACTAGCGGGACAGATACGCAGTATTTT. Its translation is CASSPPGTSGTDTQYF. The whole variable domain, remainder taken from reference TRBV18 and TRBJ2-3, is NAGVMQNPRHLVRRRGQEARLRCSPMKGHSHVYWYRQLPEEGLKFMVYLQKENIIDESGMPKERFSAEFPKEGPSILRIQQVVRGDSAAYFCASSPPGTSGTDTQYFGPGTRLTVL.

This clone has only a few counts. V gene TRBV7-2 combines with J gene TRBJ1-2; 8 bases are shared with TRBD1. Germline CDR1 reads SGHTA; CDR2 reads FQGNSA. V was clipped by 1 base and J by 3 bases; unmatched bases: 4. The CDR3 covers 15 residues. CDR3 sequence reads: CASSLVRGRDYGYTF. CDR3 in DNA: TGTGCCAGCAGCTTAGTCAGGGGGCGAGACTATGGCTACACCTTC.

The chain carries TRBV6-5 and TRBJ2-1; possibly TRBD2 for D (6 bases). CDR1 is MNHEY, CDR2 SVGAGI, per germline. Deletions cut 11 bases from V and 0 bases from J, with 14 bases between. The length of the CDR3 is 14 residues. The CDR3 DNA is TGTGCCGCCCGGGCGGGGAGCTCCTACAATGAGCAGTTCTTC. Residues: CAARAGSSYNEQFF.

The V call is TRBV4-3, the J call TRBJ2-5, with a tentative D call TRBD1 (7 bases). The DNA end is a closer match to TRBJ2-7, so the J assignment may be wrong. Germline-derived CDR1 and CDR2 are LGHNA and YSLEER. The CDR3 runs to 15 residues. CDR3 coding DNA: TGCGCCAGCAGCCAAGGGGCGACAGGGAGGTACGAGCAGTACTTC. Amino acids: CASSQGATGRYEQYF.

V and J are TRBV4-2 and TRBJ2-3; D call uncertain. Germline V gene sequence: CDR1 LGHNA, CDR2 YNFKEQ. This CDR3 has 15 residues. Trimming stripped 0 bases from V and 4 bases from J, with 11 bases between. CDR3 sequence: CASSQDQQSPDTQYF. The CDR3 DNA reads as TGTGCCAGCAGCCAAGATCAACAGAGCCCAGATACGCAGTATTTT.